These T cell receptor beta chains were read from a single sample in a study of response to subunit inactivated influenza vaccine. TCRdb reanalysed the RT-PCR reads using MiXCR and keeps one entry per CDR3 protein. The table lists hundreds of thousands of distinct CDR3 sequences, more than 15% of them singletons. This material consisted of PBMCs from blood, taken 12 days after vaccination. All receptors come from a man aged 45-65 years who received an inactivated influenza vaccine. The CDR3 runs from the conserved cysteine through the conserved F or W.

V gene: TRBV25-1
J gene: TRBJ2-2
CDR3 protein: CASSGLAVYGELFF

V gene: TRBV5-1
J gene: TRBJ2-1
CDR3 protein: CASSLAQQIYNEQFF

V gene: TRBV5-1
J gene: TRBJ2-3
CDR3 protein: CASSRSGQGADTQYF

V gene: TRBV28
J gene: TRBJ1-1
CDR3 protein: CASSSPAQTGEAFF

V gene: TRBV9
J gene: TRBJ2-1
CDR3 protein: CASSVEIRLAGLDVEQFF

V gene: TRBV6-1
J gene: TRBJ2-7
CDR3 protein: CASSETGTSYEQYF

V gene: TRBV7-2
J gene: TRBJ2-7
CDR3 protein: CASSFGGAFYEQYF

V gene: TRBV4-3
J gene: TRBJ2-1
CDR3 protein: CASSSLSGRDYNEQFF

V gene: TRBV19
J gene: TRBJ2-7
CDR3 protein: CASSTGTGGSYEQYF

V gene: TRBV18
J gene: TRBJ1-2
CDR3 protein: CASSAGQGNGYTF

V gene: TRBV12-2
J gene: TRBJ2-7
CDR3 protein: CASRLEGLRRVPLVGYEQYF

V gene: TRBV12-3/TRBV12-4
J gene: TRBJ1-1
CDR3 protein: CASSSYPQTGGMGTEAFF

V gene: TRBV11-3
J gene: TRBJ2-3
CDR3 protein: CASSLGGTMLQYF

V gene: TRBV7-9
J gene: TRBJ2-1
CDR3 protein: CASSLVGPPHNEQFF

V gene: TRBV24-1
J gene: TRBJ2-3
CDR3 protein: CATSDLIASGTDTQYF

V gene: TRBV15
J gene: TRBJ1-1
CDR3 protein: CATSRDRGIGTEAYF

V gene: TRBV4-3
J gene: TRBJ2-7
CDR3 protein: CASSQDLQGTALSYEQYF

V gene: TRBV27
J gene: TRBJ2-3
CDR3 protein: CASSLLEADTQYF

V gene: TRBV11-2
J gene: TRBJ2-7
CDR3 protein: CASSADRAGYEQYF

V gene: TRBV25-1
J gene: TRBJ2-7
CDR3 protein: CASSEKGEQYF

V gene: TRBV29-1
J gene: TRBJ1-2
CDR3 protein: CSVEGRNYGYTF

V gene: TRBV29-1
J gene: TRBJ2-7
CDR3 protein: CSVGSRGYEQYF